What follows are 6 T cell receptor beta chains derived from one specimen sequenced in a study of blood T cell repertoires in COVID-19. The data were produced by immunoSEQ multiplex PCR, yet TCRdb's version contains in-frame clones alone and is incomplete. The repertoire holds about 190,000 clones, with 70% to 90% as singletons. Specimen: peripheral blood. All receptors come from a man aged 25-45 years with acute or convalescent COVID-19.

The chain combines TRBV28 with TRBJ2-5, with D possibly TRBD1 on 6 matching bases. The CDR3 runs to 14 residues. V lost 4 bases and J lost 4, with 13 bases in between. Germline V gives CDR1 MDHEN, CDR2 SYDVKM. The CDR3, as DNA: TGTGCCAGCAGTTCTCTCTTCAGGGGAGAGACCCAGTACTTC. It specifies CASSSLFRGETQYF.

V gene TRBV30 combines with J gene TRBJ2-7, with 8 bases identical to TRBD1. V shed 3 bases and J 3 bases; nucleotides not matched to a gene: 4. The CDR3 loop spans 13 amino acids. Germline V gene sequence: CDR1 GTSNPN, CDR2 SVGIG (reference sequence). The CDR3 region has the DNA TGTGCCTGGAGCAGGGACAGGCTCTACGAGCAGTACTTC. Its translation: CAWSRDRLYEQYF.

This clone was seen many times. This chain links TRBV6-2 or TRBV6-3 with TRBJ2-3; 8 positions agree with TRBD2. V gave up 2 bases and J gave up 4 bases; unmatched junction bases: 2. The CDR3 loop spans 14 amino acids. Germline CDR1 reads MNHEY; CDR2 reads SVGEGT. The CDR3 sequence: CASSYSGSPDTQYF. CDR3 nucleotides: TGTGCCAGCAGTTACAGCGGGAGCCCAGATACGCAGTATTTT.

The gene calls are TRBV6-2 or TRBV6-3 and TRBJ2-2, with D maybe TRBD1 (5 bases). The V gene's germline CDR1 is MNHEY and CDR2 SVGEGT. Trimming took 6 bases from V and 4 from J, leaving 15 bases between them. This CDR3 is built from 15 residues. The CDR3 coding sequence is TGTGCCAGCAGCCTCCAGGGCAGGGCCACCGGGGAGCTGTTTTTT. Its protein is CASSLQGRATGELFF.

The sample holds one count of this clone. The J gene is TRBJ1-3, the V gene TRBV11-2, with D unclear. CDR1 and CDR2 (germline): SGHAT, FQNNGV. The ends were cut back, 1 base at V and 4 bases at J, with 8 bases in the middle. CDR3 size: 14 residues. For the CDR3, the DNA is TGTGCCAGCAGCTTAGGTGGGAGGGGAAACACCATATATTTT. This encodes CASSLGGRGNTIYF.

The chain combines TRBV28 with TRBJ2-1; TRBD2 is a possible D gene (5 bases). V was shortened by 3 bases and J by 16 bases, with 16 bases between the two germline ends. The CDR3 runs 12 residues. Per the germline V gene, CDR1 is MDHEN and CDR2 is SYDVKM. The chain's CDR3 is CASSLEGLSSFF. Here the CDR3 DNA reads TGTGCCAGCAGTTTGGAAGGACTCTCGTCTTTCTTC.